This TCR beta chain was sequenced in a study of blood T cell repertoires in COVID-19. Study details: Samples taken during acute and convalescent COVID-19 were collected in the United States, Italy and Spain.

V was trimmed by 0 bases and J by 3 bases, leaving 15 bases between them. The CDR3 is 16 amino acids. Per the authors' pipeline: Cell counts per sample came from amplifying reference gene primers. TCRdb's table, derived via immunoSEQ multiplex PCR, lists solely in-frame clones and lacks some. That table furnishes V, J and clone size, whereas the DNA furnished D and trimming. This table has approximately 100,000 clones, 87% appearing once. The receptor was derived from a human donor in a cohort sampled during active COVID-19. V and J are TRBV23-1 and TRBJ2-7; possible D gene TRBD2, 6 bases. TRBV23-1 is reported as an ORF; its role is uncertain. Source material: peripheral blood. The CDR3 DNA reads TGCGCCAGCAGTCAATCGGGGCAGGGAGGTGTCTACGAGCAGTACTTC. This encodes CASSQSGQGGVYEQYF.